One T cell receptor beta chain is described in this entry. The junction departs from the called germline gene at one end, perhaps through a read error. The data originate from a study of blood T cell repertoires in COVID-19. The table came from immunoSEQ multiplex PCR; TCRdb's copy has only in-frame clones and leaves some out. The table lists some 120,000 clones, around 88% of them singletons. The CDR3 loop spans 15 amino acids. Germline CDR1 and CDR2: SGDLS and YYNGEE. The chain couples TRBV9 to TRBJ2-5; 10 bases align to TRBD1. The clonotype comes from a human donor in a cohort sampled during active COVID-19. Sequenced: peripheral blood. The DNA of the CDR3 is TGTGCCAGCAGCGTAGCCGACAGGGGGCAAGGGACCCAGTACTTC. This encodes CASSVADRGQGTQYF. The full variable domain, rest sourced from reference TRBV9 and TRBJ2-5, is DSGVTQTPKHLITATGQRVTLRCSPRSGDLSVYWYQQSLDQGLQFLIQYYNGEERAKGNILERFSAQQFPDLHSELNLSSLELGDSALYFCASSVADRGQGTQYFGPGTRLLVL.